The subject of this entry is one TCR beta chain. This sample stems from a study of blood T cell repertoires in COVID-19. Sequenced by immunoSEQ multiplex PCR; TCRdb stores in-frame clones only, minus some. The table shows 95,000 to 150,000 clones, with 60% to 85% occurring only once. Germline V gives CDR1 MNHEY, CDR2 SMNVEV (reference sequence). V was cut by 3 bases and J by 5 bases, with 13 bases left in between. The CDR3 is 14 residues long. The clonotype originates from a man between 65 and 85 years old with acute or convalescent COVID-19. Sequenced: peripheral blood. The gene calls are TRBV27 and TRBJ1-2; D gene unclear. The CDR3 is CASSLGANVYGYTF. DNA for the CDR3: TGTGCCAGCAGTTTGGGCGCGAACGTATATGGCTACACCTTC.